The 8 T cell receptor beta chains presented below share a single source sample, sequenced in a study of molecular identifiers for immune sequencing clone quantification. TCRdb used MiXCR to reprocess the PCR reads, holding one entry per CDR3 protein. The sample holds about 640,000 distinct CDR3 sequences, approximately 20% seen once. The sample was naive CD8+ T cells from blood, with Jurkat cell RNA spiked in. Sample subset: FACS-sorted CD8+CD4-CCR7+CD45RA+ naive T cells. These receptors all come from a human donor in good health. Some libraries in this study had Jurkat cell RNA spiked in.

This clonotype was counted ten times or more. J is TRBJ2-1 and V is TRBV7-2; D is unresolved. V lost 4 bases to trimming and J lost 4 bases, with 11 bases between them. This CDR3 spans 14 amino acids. Germline assignment: CDR1 SGHTA and CDR2 FQGNSA. CDR3 sequence: CASSSDGFYNEQFF. Here the CDR3 DNA reads TGTGCCAGCAGCTCCGACGGATTTTACAATGAGCAGTTCTTC.

In regard to this clonotype: This may arise from a read error, as a much more abundant clone is one base away. V usage is TRBV2 and J usage is TRBJ1-1, with a weak D call TRBD1 (5 bases). The CDR3 spans 16 residues. Germline loops: CDR1 SNHLY, CDR2 FYNNEI. DNA of the CDR3: TGTGCCAGCACTCCAGGGTTCACACCCGGGAACACTGAAGCTCTCTTT. Its translation is CASTPGFTPGNTEALF.

At least ten counts were recorded for this clonotype. The gene calls are TRBV4-1 and TRBJ2-7, with 7 positions matching TRBD1. Germline loops: CDR1 MGHRA, CDR2 YSYEKL. J lost 0 bases, V lost 1 base, and 6 bases had no gene match. The CDR3 has 16 amino acids. The CDR3 here is CASSQVDGTASYEQYF. The DNA of the CDR3 is TGCGCCAGCAGCCAAGTGGACGGGACAGCCTCCTACGAGCAGTACTTC.

This clonotype turned up a few times. The J gene is TRBJ2-1, the V gene TRBV7-9; TRBD2 aligns across 9 bases. The V segment lost 5 bases and the J segment 0 bases; nucleotides outside the gene matches: 5. CDR1 and CDR2 (germline): SEHNR, FQNEAQ (reference sequence). The CDR3 covers 16 residues. For the CDR3, the DNA is TGTGCCAGCAGCCCCAATAGCGGGAGCTCCTACAATGAGCAGTTCTTC. Its translation is CASSPNSGSSYNEQFF.

As regards this clonotype: A much larger clone differs by one base, so this may be a read error. The chain joins TRBV20-1 to TRBJ1-6; 7 nucleotides match TRBD1. The CDR3 loop spans 14 amino acids. Germline V CDR1 and CDR2: DFQATT, SNEGSKA (reference sequence). Trimming at V came to 0 bases and at J to 8 bases, leaving 4 bases not matched to a gene. The CDR3: CSARDRRGDSPLHF. The CDR3 DNA reads TGCAGTGCTAGAGATCGCAGGGGGGATTCACCCCTCCACTTT.

The gene calls are TRBV27 and TRBJ2-7, with TRBD1 matching 8 bases. Losses at the gene ends were 5 bases for V and 5 bases for J; bases not matched to a gene: 8. The CDR3 runs 14 residues. Germline V gene data show CDR1 as MNHEY and CDR2 as SMNVEV (reference sequence). CDR3 sequence reads: CASSAGTGIDEQYF. The CDR3 nucleotides are TGTGCCAGCAGTGCCGGGACAGGTATCGACGAGCAGTACTTC.

To note about this clonotype: This may be a read error: a much more frequent sequence differs by one nucleotide. V gene TRBV20-1 combines with J gene TRBJ2-3, with 11 bases aligning to TRBD2. CDR3 length: 15 amino acids. Germline values: CDR1 DFQATT, CDR2 SNEGSKA (reference sequence). V gave up 6 bases and J gave up 3 bases; unmatched junction bases: 8. DNA of the CDR3: TGCAGTGCAATAACTAGCGGGAGCGGGACAGATACGCAGTATTTT. Amino acids: CSAITSGSGTDTQYF.

In this sample, this clonotype turned up many times. The chain is built from TRBV11-3 and TRBJ2-3; 9 nucleotides line up with TRBD1. Trimming at V came to 5 bases and at J to 1 base, leaving 4 bases not matched to a gene. The CDR3 length is 15 residues. Germline loops: CDR1 SGHNT, CDR2 YENEEA. The CDR3 protein is CASSVGQGGTDTQYF. The CDR3 DNA sequence: TGTGCCAGCAGCGTGGGACAGGGAGGCACAGATACGCAGTATTTT.